Below, 27 T cell receptor beta chains from the same sample are listed, as sequenced in a study of control samples from healthy donors and cancer patients. The method was immunoSEQ multiplex PCR; TCRdb's version includes in-frame clones alone and lacks a portion of them. The sample carries about 180,000 clones, roughly 90% recorded once. The sequenced sample was blood. All receptors derive from a woman between 50 and 59 years old in good health.

The gene calls are TRBV15 and TRBJ2-7; possible D gene TRBD1, 6 bases. The CDR3 is 15 amino acids. CDR1 and CDR2 (germline): LNHNV, YYDKDF (reference sequence). V lost 0 bases to trimming and J lost 5 bases, with 14 bases between them. For the CDR3, the DNA is TGTGCCACCAGCAGAGATGTGGGGGCAGGGGACGAGCAGTACTTC. It codes for CATSRDVGAGDEQYF. The full variable domain, its missing parts supplied by reference TRBV15 and TRBJ2-7, is DAMVIQNPRYQVTQFGKPVTLSCSQTLNHNVMYWYQQKSSQAPKLLFHYYDKDFNNEADTPDNFQSRRPNTSFCFLDIRSPGLGDTAMYLCATSRDVGAGDEQYFGPGTRLTVT.

This sequence joins TRBV2 and TRBJ2-7, with 7 bases matching TRBD2. The CDR3 is made up of 16 amino acids. V shed 5 bases and J 3 bases; nucleotides not matched to a gene: 13. The V gene's germline CDR1 is SNHLY and CDR2 FYNNEI. The CDR3: CASSMVNGGVVYEQYF. The CDR3 DNA sequence: TGTGCCAGCAGTATGGTAAATGGGGGGGTAGTCTACGAGCAGTACTTC.

V usage is TRBV6-5 and J usage is TRBJ1-2; TRBD1 aligns across 7 bases. This CDR3 contains 15 residues. The V segment lost 7 bases and the J segment 5 bases; nucleotides outside the gene matches: 13. Germline CDR1 reads MNHEY; CDR2 reads SVGAGI. In nucleotides, the CDR3 is TGTGCCAGCATCCCAAGGGGAGACAGGGCGTATGGCTACACCTTC. Amino acid sequence: CASIPRGDRAYGYTF.

The chain is built from TRBV28 and TRBJ1-1; 7 positions agree with TRBD1. There are 16 residues in the CDR3. Germline V gene data show CDR1 as MDHEN and CDR2 as SYDVKM. V lost 5 bases and J lost 0; bases outside the gene matches: 9. The CDR3 here is CASSTQGGGMNTEAFF. The CDR3, as DNA: TGTGCCAGCAGTACCCAGGGGGGGGGCATGAACACTGAAGCTTTCTTT. The whole variable domain, remainder taken from reference TRBV28 and TRBJ1-1, is DVKVTQSSRYLVKRTGEKVFLECVQDMDHENMFWYRQDPGLGLRLIYFSYDVKMKEKGDIPEGYSVSREKKERFSLILESASTNQTSMYLCASSTQGGGMNTEAFFGQGTRLTVV.

The chain combines TRBV3-1 (or the pseudogene TRBV3-2) with TRBJ1-2, with a possible D match to TRBD1 (5 bases). V lost 8 bases and J lost 7, with 20 bases in between. CDR3 length equals 14 residues. CDR1 is LGHDT, CDR2 YNNKEL, per germline (reference sequence). Written as DNA, the CDR3 is TGTGCCAGCCTAACGAAAAGGGGAGGCGTTGGCTACACCTTC. It specifies CASLTKRGGVGYTF.

The rearrangement joins TRBV7-2 to TRBJ1-5; D not certain. The CDR3 is 15 amino acids. From germline, CDR1 is SGHTA and CDR2 FQGNSA. V lost 2 bases to trimming and J lost 1 base, with 9 bases between them. The CDR3 DNA follows: TGTGCCAGCAGCTTACCCCCGGGGAGCAATCAGCCCCAGCATTTT. It is translated as CASSLPPGSNQPQHF.

This chain joins TRBV7-3 and TRBJ2-6, with no clear D. V lost 3 bases to trimming and J lost 0 bases, with 18 bases between them. CDR1 is SGHTA, CDR2 FQGTGA, per germline. CDR3 length: 19 residues. The CDR3 spells CASSFPHPWGISGANVLTF. The CDR3 DNA reads TGTGCCAGCAGCTTCCCACACCCCTGGGGTATCTCTGGGGCCAACGTCCTGACTTTC.

The rearrangement links TRBV15 to TRBJ1-2, with D unclear. Trimming pared 4 bases from V and 7 bases from J, leaving 7 bases between. The CDR3 covers 11 residues. Germline lookup yields CDR1 LNHNV and CDR2 YYDKDF (reference sequence). In nucleotides, the CDR3 is TGTGCCACCAGCAATCAGGTTGGCTACACCTTC. It yields the protein CATSNQVGYTF.

The V gene is TRBV13, the J gene TRBJ2-3; D is unresolved. Trimming took off 3 bases at V and 4 bases at J, with 5 bases between the two ends. The CDR3 extends over 12 amino acids. Germline V gene sequence: CDR1 PRHDT, CDR2 FYEKMQ (reference sequence). The CDR3 loop reads CASSFGPDTQYF. The CDR3 DNA sequence: TGTGCCAGCAGCTTCGGACCAGATACGCAGTATTTT.

The chain joins TRBV30 to TRBJ1-4; D perhaps matches TRBD1 (6 bases). The CDR3 is made up of 13 amino acids. Trimming left V 2 bases short and J 5 bases short, with 9 bases between. Germline values: CDR1 GTSNPN, CDR2 SVGIG (reference sequence). CDR3 DNA: TGTGCCTGGAGTAGGCAGGGGAATGAAAAACTGTTTTTT. Protein sequence: CAWSRQGNEKLFF.

V and J are TRBV30 and TRBJ1-1; D is possibly TRBD1 (5 bases). The germline V and J ends were trimmed by 4 bases and 2 bases, with 8 bases remaining between them. Germline values: CDR1 GTSNPN, CDR2 SVGIG (reference sequence). CDR3 length: 12 amino acids. The CDR3 bases are TGTGCCTGGAATTGGGGCAACACTGAAGCTTTCTTT. Its translation: CAWNWGNTEAFF.

This sequence joins TRBV9 and TRBJ1-1; D is unclear. This CDR3 spans 14 amino acids. V lost 4 bases to trimming and J lost 0 bases, with 10 bases between them. The germline CDR1 and CDR2 sequences are SGDLS and YYNGEE. Here the CDR3 DNA reads TGTGCCAGCAGCCCTTATACAGTGAACACTGAAGCTTTCTTT. Translation: CASSPYTVNTEAFF. Together with reference TRBV9 and TRBJ1-1, the CDR3 gives the full variable domain: DSGVTQTPKHLITATGQRVTLRCSPRSGDLSVYWYQQSLDQGLQFLIQYYNGEERAKGNILERFSAQQFPDLHSELNLSSLELGDSALYFCASSPYTVNTEAFFGQGTRLTVV.

The chain has TRBV27 and TRBJ2-3, with D possibly being TRBD1 (5 bases). CDR3 size: 16 residues. V was pared by 6 bases and J by 2 bases, with 18 bases between. Germline assignment: CDR1 MNHEY and CDR2 SMNVEV (reference sequence). CDR3 coding DNA: TGTGCCAGCAGACGATCAGGGTCCCAAATCACAGATACGCAGTATTTT. As protein: CASRRSGSQITDTQYF.

This chain uses TRBV7-9 with TRBJ1-5; 7 nucleotides line up with TRBD1. V lost 8 bases to trimming and J lost 6 bases; unmatched junction nucleotides: 7. The germline V gene encodes CDR1 SEHNR and CDR2 FQNEAQ (reference sequence). This CDR3 contains 13 residues. This CDR3 is CASQGGVSQPQHF. For the CDR3, the DNA is TGTGCCAGCCAGGGGGGGGTGAGTCAGCCCCAGCATTTT.

V and J are TRBV19 and TRBJ2-7; 8 positions agree with TRBD2. V shed 3 bases and J 0 bases; nucleotides not matched to a gene: 1. The CDR3 totals 14 residues. From germline, CDR1 is LNHDA and CDR2 SQIVND (reference sequence). In DNA, the CDR3 is TGTGCCAGTAGTATTACTAGCGGCTCCTACGAGCAGTACTTC. The encoded protein is CASSITSGSYEQYF.

The gene calls are TRBV28 and TRBJ1-2, with 10 bases matching TRBD1. The CDR3 spans 14 residues. The trim removed 5 bases at V and 4 bases at J, leaving 4 bases unmatched. The germline V gene encodes CDR1 MDHEN and CDR2 SYDVKM. CDR3 bases: TGTGCCAGCAGTATGGGACAGGGGACCTATGGCTACACCTTC. This sequence encodes CASSMGQGTYGYTF.

The rearrangement links TRBV10-3 to TRBJ2-2, with D possibly being TRBD1 (6 bases). CDR1 ENHRY and CDR2 SYGVKD come from the germline V gene. Trimming pared 10 bases from V and 4 bases from J, leaving 10 bases between. This CDR3 has 12 amino acids. In DNA, the CDR3 is TGTGCCACCTTACAGGGCACCGGGGAGCTGTTTTTT. It encodes CATLQGTGELFF.

The rearrangement links TRBV30 to TRBJ1-2, with D uncertain. This CDR3 is 12 amino acids long. CDR1 GTSNPN and CDR2 SVGIG come from the germline V gene (reference sequence). Trimming stripped 0 bases from V and 4 bases from J, with 6 bases between. CDR3 residues: CAWSVSFYGYTF. In DNA form, the CDR3 reads TGTGCCTGGAGTGTATCGTTCTATGGCTACACCTTC.

This sequence joins TRBV30 and TRBJ2-3; D is uncertain. Trimming took off 2 bases at V and 4 bases at J, with 7 bases between the two ends. The CDR3 spans 12 residues. The V gene's germline CDR1 is GTSNPN and CDR2 SVGIG (reference sequence). The CDR3 sequence is CAWSLGSDTQYF. DNA for the CDR3: TGTGCCTGGAGTTTGGGGTCAGATACGCAGTATTTT.

This clone was seen a single time. The chain couples TRBV7-2 to TRBJ2-3; 10 bases are a match to TRBD1. V lost 1 base to trimming and J lost 6 bases; unmatched junction nucleotides: 10. Germline-derived CDR1 and CDR2 are SGHTA and FQGNSA. This CDR3 has 17 amino acids. CDR3: CASSLGARDRGSDTQYF. CDR3 bases: TGTGCCAGCAGCTTAGGGGCCCGGGACAGGGGTTCCGATACGCAGTATTTT. Combining the CDR3 with reference TRBV7-2 and TRBJ2-3 gives the whole variable domain GAGVSQSPSNKVTEKGKDVELRCDPISGHTALYWYRQSLGQGLEFLIYFQGNSAPDKSGLPSDRFSAERTGGSVSTLTIQRTQQEDSAVYLCASSLGARDRGSDTQYFGPGTRLTVL.

The J gene is TRBJ1-1, the V gene TRBV10-1; D is uncertain. Germline V CDR1 and CDR2: WNHNN, SYGVQD (reference sequence). There are 11 residues in the CDR3. The ends were cut back, 7 bases at V and 1 base at J, with 4 bases in the middle. The CDR3 sequence: CASIQNTEAFF. CDR3 nucleotides: TGCGCCAGCATCCAGAACACTGAAGCTTTCTTT.

The chain joins TRBV29-1 to TRBJ1-1; no clear D. The CDR3 has 15 amino acids. V lost 4 bases and J lost 11, with 26 bases in between. In germline, CDR1 is SQVTM, CDR2 ANQGSEA. The CDR3: CSVGQAAGVGWRAFF. The DNA for the CDR3 is TGCAGCGTTGGCCAGGCAGCTGGTGTAGGGTGGAGGGCTTTCTTT.

The rearrangement joins TRBV7-8 to TRBJ2-1, with no clear D. The ends were cut back, 5 bases at V and 8 bases at J, with 7 bases in the middle. Germline V lookup: CDR1 SGHVS, CDR2 FQNEAQ. The CDR3 covers 11 residues. The CDR3: CASSGYDEQFF. The CDR3 DNA is TGTGCCAGCAGCGGGTACGATGAGCAGTTCTTC. Based on the CDR3 plus reference TRBV7-8 and TRBJ2-1, the full variable domain is GAGVSQSPRYKVAKRGQDVALRCDPISGHVSLFWYQQALGQGPEFLTYFQNEAQLDKSGLPSDRFFAERPEGSVSTLKIQRTQQEDSAVYLCASSGYDEQFFGPGTRLTVL.

V gene TRBV5-1 combines with J gene TRBJ2-3; 13 nucleotides line up with TRBD2. This CDR3 is built from 17 residues. Trimming at V came to 2 bases and at J to 0 bases, leaving 3 bases not matched to a gene. Germline V gives CDR1 SGHRS, CDR2 YFSETQ. CDR3 region: CASSLTSGRASTDTQYF. CDR3 in DNA: TGCGCCAGCAGCTTAACTAGCGGGAGGGCAAGCACAGATACGCAGTATTTT.

V and J are TRBV30 and TRBJ1-5; D ambiguous. Trimming stripped 0 bases from V and 2 bases from J, with 11 bases between. The CDR3 length is 15 residues. The germline V gene encodes CDR1 GTSNPN and CDR2 SVGIG (reference sequence). The CDR3 reads CAWSVRGKGNQPQHF. The CDR3 DNA follows: TGTGCCTGGAGTGTACGAGGGAAAGGCAATCAGCCCCAGCATTTT.

This clone was counted between two and nine times. The chain couples TRBV11-3 to TRBJ2-5, with a possible D match to TRBD2 (5 bases). The germline V gene encodes CDR1 SGHNT and CDR2 YENEEA. Trimming removed 5 bases at V and 5 bases at J, with 12 bases between. The length of the CDR3 is 13 residues. The chain's CDR3 is CASSRGPGETQYF. The CDR3 DNA reads TGTGCCAGCAGCCGTGGACCGGGGGAGACCCAGTACTTC. The whole variable domain, remainder taken from reference TRBV11-3 and TRBJ2-5, is EAGVVQSPRYKIIEKKQPVAFWCNPISGHNTLYWYLQNLGQGPELLIRYENEEAVDDSQLPKDRFSAERLKGVDSTLKIQPAELGDSAVYLCASSRGPGETQYFGPGTRLLVL.

V and J are TRBV24-1 and TRBJ2-4; no clear D. The V gene's germline CDR1 is KGHDR and CDR2 SFDVKD. The CDR3 spans 11 residues. V was shortened by 9 bases and J by 8 bases, with 10 bases between the two germline ends. CDR3 in amino acids: CATGGRDIQYF. CDR3 nucleotides: TGTGCCACCGGCGGTCGGGACATTCAGTACTTC.